This entry lists 5 T cell receptor beta chains sequenced from one sample in a study of CD4 and CD8 cells across lung adenocarcinoma regions. Each CDR3 protein is one row after TCRdb ran MiXCR on the PCR reads. The sample holds 9,000 to 15,000 distinct CDR3 sequences; 53% are singletons and the top ten take 30% to 40%. Sequencing was done on a sample of CD8+ T cells from the center of a lung tumor. These receptors were taken from a female donor with lung adenocarcinoma. The CD4 and CD8 labels of this study may be unreliable.

Relative to its sample, this clonotype is medium-sized. The rearrangement links TRBV6-5 to TRBJ2-5, with D perhaps matching TRBD1 (5 bases). Trimming left V 2 bases short and J 2 bases short, with 9 bases between. This CDR3 has 14 amino acids. Germline V gene sequence: CDR1 MNHEY, CDR2 SVGAGI. CDR3 protein: CASSYGAAQETQYF. The CDR3 DNA reads TGTGCCAGCAGTTACGGGGCGGCACAAGAGACCCAGTACTTC.

This sequence joins TRBV6-5 and TRBJ2-3; unclear D gene. Germline V gives CDR1 MNHEY, CDR2 SVGAGI. V was shortened by 5 bases and J by 6 bases, with 9 bases between the two germline ends. The CDR3 consists of 12 residues. This CDR3 is CASSNWADTQYF. The CDR3 coding sequence is TGTGCCAGCAGTAACTGGGCGGATACGCAGTATTTT.

A few counts support this clonotype. V and J are TRBV7-2 and TRBJ2-1; no reliable D call. CDR1 and CDR2 from the germline V gene are SGHTA and FQGNSA. The CDR3 loop spans 13 amino acids. The ends were cut back, 5 bases at V and 6 bases at J, with 11 bases in the middle. CDR3 sequence reads: CASSLQIRNEQFF. CDR3 bases: TGTGCCAGCAGCCTTCAGATTCGCAATGAGCAGTTCTTC.

The chain joins TRBV6-1 to TRBJ2-4, with D perhaps given as TRBD1 or TRBD2 (5 bases each). V was shortened by 8 bases and J by 13 bases, with 27 bases between the two germline ends. Germline-derived CDR1 and CDR2 are MNHNS and SASEGT. The length of the CDR3 is 15 residues. CDR3 DNA: TGTGCCAGCGGTCCGGGGCTGTGGGCACCAGACACGCAGTACTTC. Its protein product is CASGPGLWAPDTQYF.

The J gene is TRBJ2-2, the V gene TRBV6-1; 9 nucleotides match TRBD2. Germline CDR1 and CDR2: MNHNS and SASEGT. CDR3 length: 15 residues. J gave up 4 bases and V 1 base, and 1 base lay outside the gene matches. In DNA form, the CDR3 reads TGTGCCAGCAGTGAAGAAGCGGGGGGCACCGGGGAGCTGTTTTTT. It translates to CASSEEAGGTGELFF.